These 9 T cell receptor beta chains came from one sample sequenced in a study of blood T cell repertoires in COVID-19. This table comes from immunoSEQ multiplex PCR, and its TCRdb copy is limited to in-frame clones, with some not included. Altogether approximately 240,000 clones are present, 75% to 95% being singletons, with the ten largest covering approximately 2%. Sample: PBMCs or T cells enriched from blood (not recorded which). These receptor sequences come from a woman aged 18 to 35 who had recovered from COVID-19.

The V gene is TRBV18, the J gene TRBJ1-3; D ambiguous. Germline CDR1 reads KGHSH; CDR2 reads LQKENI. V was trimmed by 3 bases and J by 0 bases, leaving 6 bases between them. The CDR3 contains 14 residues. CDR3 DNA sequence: TGTGCCAGCTCACCCCAGGCCTCTGGAAACACCATATATTTT. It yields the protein CASSPQASGNTIYF.

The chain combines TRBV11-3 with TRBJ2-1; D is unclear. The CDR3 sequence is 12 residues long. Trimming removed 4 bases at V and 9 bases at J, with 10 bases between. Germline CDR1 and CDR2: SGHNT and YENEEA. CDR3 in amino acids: CASSSELGEQFF. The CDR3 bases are TGTGCCAGCAGCTCGGAGTTGGGTGAGCAGTTCTTC.

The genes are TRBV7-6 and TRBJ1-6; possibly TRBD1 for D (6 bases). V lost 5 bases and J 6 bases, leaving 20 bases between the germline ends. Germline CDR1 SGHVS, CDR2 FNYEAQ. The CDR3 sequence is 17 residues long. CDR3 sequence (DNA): TGTGCCAGCAGCAAAGGGGGTCGGGGCTCCACTAATTCACCCCTCCACTTT. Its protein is CASSKGGRGSTNSPLHF.

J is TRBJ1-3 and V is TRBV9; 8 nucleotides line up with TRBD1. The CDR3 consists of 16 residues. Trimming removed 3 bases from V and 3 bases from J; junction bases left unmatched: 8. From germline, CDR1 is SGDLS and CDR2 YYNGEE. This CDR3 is CASSASGQVIGNTIYF. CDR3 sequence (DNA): TGTGCCAGCAGCGCCTCGGGACAGGTGATTGGAAACACCATATATTTT.

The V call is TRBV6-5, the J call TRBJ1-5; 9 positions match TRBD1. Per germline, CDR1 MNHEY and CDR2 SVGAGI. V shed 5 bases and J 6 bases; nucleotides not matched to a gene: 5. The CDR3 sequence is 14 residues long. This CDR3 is CASSRQGGVQPQHF. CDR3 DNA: TGTGCCAGCAGTCGACAGGGGGGAGTTCAGCCCCAGCATTTT.

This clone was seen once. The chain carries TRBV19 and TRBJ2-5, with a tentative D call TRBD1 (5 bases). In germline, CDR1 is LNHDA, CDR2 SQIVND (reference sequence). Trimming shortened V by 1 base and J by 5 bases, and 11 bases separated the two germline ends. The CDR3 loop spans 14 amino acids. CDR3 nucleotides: TGTGCCAGTAGTATAGGAAAGGGGTGGGAGACCCAGTACTTC. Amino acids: CASSIGKGWETQYF.

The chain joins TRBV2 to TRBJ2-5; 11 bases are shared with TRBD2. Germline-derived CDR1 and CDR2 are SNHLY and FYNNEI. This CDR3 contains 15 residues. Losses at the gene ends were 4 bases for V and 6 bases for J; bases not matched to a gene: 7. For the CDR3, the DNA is TGTGCCAGCAGTGTTAGTAGCGGGGGGGGAAAGACCCAGTACTTC. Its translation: CASSVSSGGGKTQYF.

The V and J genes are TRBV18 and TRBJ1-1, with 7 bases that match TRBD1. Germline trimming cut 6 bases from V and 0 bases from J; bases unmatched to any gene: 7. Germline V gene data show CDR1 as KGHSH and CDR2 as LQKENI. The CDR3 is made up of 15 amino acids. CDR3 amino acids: CASSLGQSMNTEAFF. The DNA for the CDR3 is TGTGCCAGCTCCCTGGGACAGTCCATGAACACTGAAGCTTTCTTT.

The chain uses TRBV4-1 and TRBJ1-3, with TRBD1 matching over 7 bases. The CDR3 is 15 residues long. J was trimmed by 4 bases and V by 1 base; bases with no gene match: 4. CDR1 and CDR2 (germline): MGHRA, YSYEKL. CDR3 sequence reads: CASSQVRDRGNTIYF. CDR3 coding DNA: TGCGCCAGCAGCCAAGTCCGGGACAGAGGAAACACCATATATTTT.